This TCR beta chain was identified in a study of T cells after posttransplantation cyclophosphamide. Controls had myeloablative marrow grafts with methotrexate and calcineurin inhibitor, sampled at 1 year. Libraries were prepared by immunoSEQ multiplex PCR; TCRdb keeps only in-frame clonotypes and omits some of them. The sample lists 20,000 to 25,000 clones, 80% to 90% occurring once. V trimming: 6 bases; J trimming: 9 bases; junction bases outside the gene matches: 14. CDR1 SGHTA and CDR2 FQGTGA come from the germline V gene. The CDR3 totals 15 residues. The sequence came from a female patient aged 25-40 years who received an allogeneic stem cell transplant from an unrelated donor, was CMV-positive, and had acute and chronic GVHD. Some T cells may be supplied by the graft donor. The chain combines TRBV7-3 with TRBJ2-1, with 7 bases lining up with TRBD2. The material was PBMCs, obtained about 360 days after allogeneic stem cell transplant with calcineurin inhibitor and methotrexate. The CDR3 reads CASSLIGTGGGEQFF. The DNA of the CDR3 is TGTGCCAGCAGTCTTATAGGGACGGGGGGAGGTGAGCAGTTCTTC. The variable domain in full, completed from reference TRBV7-3 and TRBJ2-1, reads GAGVSQTPSNKVTEKGKYVELRCDPISGHTALYWYRQSLGQGPEFLIYFQGTGAADDSGLPNDRFFAVRPEGSVSTLKIQRTERGDSAVYLCASSLIGTGGGEQFFGPGTRLTVL.